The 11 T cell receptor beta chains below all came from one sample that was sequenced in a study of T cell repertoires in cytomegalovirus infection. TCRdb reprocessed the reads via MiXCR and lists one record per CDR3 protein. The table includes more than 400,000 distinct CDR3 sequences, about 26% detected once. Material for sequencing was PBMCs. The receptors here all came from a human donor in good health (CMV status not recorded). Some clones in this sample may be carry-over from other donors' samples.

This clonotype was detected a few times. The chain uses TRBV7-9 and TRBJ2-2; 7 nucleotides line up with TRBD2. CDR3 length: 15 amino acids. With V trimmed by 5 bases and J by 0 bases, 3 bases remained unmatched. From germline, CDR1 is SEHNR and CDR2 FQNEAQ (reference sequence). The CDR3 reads CASSLLAANTGELFF. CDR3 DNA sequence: TGTGCCAGCAGCCTGCTAGCGGCGAACACCGGGGAGCTGTTTTTT.

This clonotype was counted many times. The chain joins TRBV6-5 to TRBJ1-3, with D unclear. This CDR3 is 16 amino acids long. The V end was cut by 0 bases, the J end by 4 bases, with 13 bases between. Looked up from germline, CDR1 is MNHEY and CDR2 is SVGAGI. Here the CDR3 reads CASSYSKDTQGNTIYF. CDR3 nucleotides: TGTGCCAGCAGTTACTCGAAAGACACTCAGGGAAACACCATATATTTT.

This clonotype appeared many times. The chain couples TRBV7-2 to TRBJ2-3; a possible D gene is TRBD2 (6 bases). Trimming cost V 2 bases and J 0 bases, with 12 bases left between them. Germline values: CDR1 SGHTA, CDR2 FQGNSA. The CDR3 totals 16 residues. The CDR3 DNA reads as TGTGCCAGCAGCTTACCAAGGGACTCGAGCACAGATACGCAGTATTTT. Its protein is CASSLPRDSSTDTQYF. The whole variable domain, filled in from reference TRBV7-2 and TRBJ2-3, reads GAGVSQSPSNKVTEKGKDVELRCDPISGHTALYWYRQSLGQGLEFLIYFQGNSAPDKSGLPSDRFSAERTGGSVSTLTIQRTQQEDSAVYLCASSLPRDSSTDTQYFGPGTRLTVL.

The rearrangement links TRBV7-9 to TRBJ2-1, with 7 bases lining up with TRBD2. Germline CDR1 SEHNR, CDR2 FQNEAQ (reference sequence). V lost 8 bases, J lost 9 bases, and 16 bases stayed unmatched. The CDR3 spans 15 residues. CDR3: CASLASSAGRAEQFF. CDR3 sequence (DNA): TGTGCCAGCCTCGCCTCTTCAGCGGGGCGAGCTGAGCAGTTCTTC.

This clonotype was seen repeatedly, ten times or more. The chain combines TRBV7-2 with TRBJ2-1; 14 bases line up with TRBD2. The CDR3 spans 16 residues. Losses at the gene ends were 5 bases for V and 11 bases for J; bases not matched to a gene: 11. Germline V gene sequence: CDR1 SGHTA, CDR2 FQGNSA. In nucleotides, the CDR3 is TGTGCCAGCAGCCCAAAGGGGACTAGCGGGAGTGGTAAGCAGTTCTTC. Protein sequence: CASSPKGTSGSGKQFF.

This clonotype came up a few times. CDR3 bases: TGTGCCAGCAGCTCTCAACCGGGACAGGGATACGAGCAGTACGTC. Encoded protein: CASSSQPGQGYEQYV. The V and J genes are TRBV5-5 and TRBJ2-7, with 9 bases that match TRBD1. The V and J ends lost 3 bases and 4 bases, in that order; junction bases with no gene match: 8. There are 15 residues in the CDR3. Germline CDR1 and CDR2: SGHKS and YYEKEE (reference sequence).

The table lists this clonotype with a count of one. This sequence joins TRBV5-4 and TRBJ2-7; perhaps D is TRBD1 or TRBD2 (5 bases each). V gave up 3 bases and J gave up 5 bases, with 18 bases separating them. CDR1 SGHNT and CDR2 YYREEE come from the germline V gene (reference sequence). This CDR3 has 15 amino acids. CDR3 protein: CASSSPGPRINEQYF. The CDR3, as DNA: TGTGCCAGCAGCTCCCCGGGGCCTCGGATTAACGAGCAGTACTTC.

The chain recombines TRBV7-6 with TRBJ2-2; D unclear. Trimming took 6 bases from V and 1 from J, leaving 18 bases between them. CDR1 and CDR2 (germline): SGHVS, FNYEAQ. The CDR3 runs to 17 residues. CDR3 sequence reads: CASRRTRGRGNTGELFF. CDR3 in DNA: TGTGCCAGCAGGCGTACGCGTGGGCGCGGGAACACCGGGGAGCTGTTTTTT.

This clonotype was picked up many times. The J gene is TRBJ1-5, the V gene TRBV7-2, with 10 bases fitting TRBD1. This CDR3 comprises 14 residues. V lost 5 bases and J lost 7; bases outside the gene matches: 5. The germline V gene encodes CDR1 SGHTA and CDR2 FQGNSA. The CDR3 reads CASSTGQGKQPQHF. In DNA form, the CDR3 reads TGTGCCAGCAGCACGGGACAGGGGAAACAGCCCCAGCATTTT.

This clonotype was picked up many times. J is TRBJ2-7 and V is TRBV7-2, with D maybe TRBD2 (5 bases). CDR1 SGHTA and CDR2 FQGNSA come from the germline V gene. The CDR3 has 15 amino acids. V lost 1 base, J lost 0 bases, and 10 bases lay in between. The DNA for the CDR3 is TGTGCCAGCAGCTTAGGGCGGGTGAGCTCCTACGAGCAGTACTTC. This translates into CASSLGRVSSYEQYF.

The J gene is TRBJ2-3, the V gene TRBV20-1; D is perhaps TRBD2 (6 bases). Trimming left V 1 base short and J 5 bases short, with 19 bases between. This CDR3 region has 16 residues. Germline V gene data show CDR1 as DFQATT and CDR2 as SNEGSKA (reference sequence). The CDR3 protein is CSARVLRGGSIDTQYF. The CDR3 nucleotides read TGCAGTGCTAGAGTGTTGCGGGGTGGCTCCATAGATACGCAGTATTTT.